The clone carrying this TCR beta chain came up a few times. Antigen specificity is unknown. TCR sequencing used cDNA made by reverse transcription of extracted RNA. The method was immunoSEQ multiplex PCR; TCRdb's version includes in-frame clones alone and lacks a portion of them. Of approximately 150,000 clones listed, roughly 50% are singletons. In germline, CDR1 is LNHDA, CDR2 SQIVND (reference sequence). The CDR3 is 16 residues long. The V gene lost 5 bases and the J gene lost 2 bases, with 16 bases spanning the gap. This record belongs to a study of CD8+ T cells in alopecia areata. Whole-study findings and limits: There were also resident alphabeta T cells of normal skin sequenced in scalp samples.

Sequencing input: CD4+ T cells sorted from blood. The chain carries TRBV19 and TRBJ1-5; D not resolved. The clonotype was recovered from a human donor with alopecia areata. The CDR3 DNA reads as TGTGCCAGTAGTCCGGGTCCTCTTATTGGCAATCAGCCCCAGCATTTT. As protein: CASSPGPLIGNQPQHF.